These 5 T cell receptor beta chains came from one sample sequenced in a study of blood T cell repertoires in COVID-19. Libraries were prepared by immunoSEQ multiplex PCR; TCRdb keeps only in-frame clonotypes and omits some of them. The sample carries 250,000 to 350,000 clones, around nine tenths recorded once. The sequenced material came from peripheral blood. The receptors were gathered from a woman aged 60-70 years with acute or convalescent COVID-19.

This clone was observed once. The gene calls are TRBV5-4 and TRBJ1-2, with no clear D. The CDR3 is made up of 14 amino acids. CDR1 is SGHNT and CDR2 is YYREEE in the germline V gene (reference sequence). The germline V and J ends were trimmed by 0 bases and 5 bases, with 11 bases remaining between them. The CDR3 region is CASSLAGLAYGYTF. In DNA, the CDR3 is TGTGCCAGCAGCTTGGCCGGACTTGCATATGGCTACACCTTC.

The rearrangement joins TRBV12-5 to TRBJ1-1; possible D gene TRBD1, 5 bases. Germline loops: CDR1 LGHNT, CDR2 FRNRAP. The V gene lost 3 bases and the J gene lost 5 bases, with 7 bases spanning the gap. The CDR3 runs 12 residues. The DNA of the CDR3 is TGTGCTAGTGGTTTAGGGGCAACTGAAGCTTTCTTT. Amino acids: CASGLGATEAFF.

The V gene is TRBV7-9, the J gene TRBJ2-1, with 7 bases identical to TRBD1. Germline CDR1 SEHNR, CDR2 FQNEAQ (reference sequence). This CDR3 has 13 amino acids. The J segment lost 8 bases and the V segment lost 11 bases, leaving 12 bases of the junction unmatched. In DNA form, the CDR3 reads TGTGCCGCTAGAAGACAGGGCATCGATGAGCAGTTCTTC. Protein sequence: CAARRQGIDEQFF.

This chain connects TRBV5-1 to TRBJ2-1; 7 bases are shared with TRBD2. Germline assignment: CDR1 SGHRS and CDR2 YFSETQ. V shed 1 base, J shed 1 base, and the junction held 8 bases outside the gene matches. The CDR3 consists of 17 residues. This chain's CDR3 is CASSLIRWEGSYNEQFF. The CDR3 nucleotides read TGCGCCAGCAGCTTGATTCGGTGGGAGGGATCCTACAATGAGCAGTTCTTC.

The rearrangement joins TRBV25-1 to TRBJ2-7; D remains ambiguous. V dropped 4 bases and J dropped 0 bases, with 4 bases sitting between them. The CDR3 consists of 12 residues. CDR1 is MGHDK and CDR2 is SYGVNS in the germline V gene. This CDR3 is CASSGSSYEQYF. In DNA form, the CDR3 reads TGTGCCAGCAGTGGGAGCTCCTACGAGCAGTACTTC.